Below are 2 T cell receptor beta chains sequenced from a single sample in a study of blood T cell repertoires in COVID-19. Sequenced by immunoSEQ multiplex PCR; TCRdb stores in-frame clones only, minus some. The data hold just under 350,000 clones, with roughly 90% observed a single time. The sample was peripheral blood. These receptors originate from an older woman with COVID-19, enrolled during active disease.

The rearrangement links TRBV6-2 or TRBV6-3 to TRBJ2-7; TRBD2 aligns across 14 bases. Unmatched junction bases numbered 5, after V lost 4 bases and J lost 9 bases. This CDR3 has 14 residues. Germline V gene data show CDR1 as MNHEY and CDR2 as SVGEGT. CDR3 coding DNA: TGTGCCAGCAGTTCCGGGACTAGCGGGGGAGCGCAGTACTTC. Protein sequence: CASSSGTSGGAQYF.

The chain has TRBV5-1 and TRBJ2-7; a weak D match, TRBD1 (6 bases). The germline V and J ends were trimmed by 0 bases and 0 bases, with 10 bases remaining between them. The germline V gene encodes CDR1 SGHRS and CDR2 YFSETQ. This CDR3 is built from 15 residues. CDR3 protein: CASSLDRVSSYEQYF. The CDR3 coding sequence is TGCGCCAGCAGCTTGGACAGGGTCAGCTCCTACGAGCAGTACTTC.